This TCR beta chain originates from a study of cytomegalovirus exposure and HLA in healthy donors (dated by TCRdb to the late 2010s). Regarding the research as a whole: An earlier analysis of several hundred of the donors reported 276 Gb of sequence data and 117 million unique TCR beta sequences obtained from around 180 million T cells. Donor age, sex, ethnicity and CMV serostatus were compiled together with the repertoire data. To predict cytomegalovirus infection status, the study brought together high-throughput TCR immunosequencing, statistical association of individual TCRs with disease status, and machine learning. The study aimed to test whether signatures of past pathogen exposure could be identified by cataloging public T cell receptors. The number of typed donors differed by locus: about 629-630 for A, B, C, DRB1 and DQB1; approximately 530 for DQA1; approximately 600 for DPA1; and around 490 for DPB1. An early release covering roughly 640 HLA-typed donors comprised about 300 gigabases of sequencing data and 65 million to 100 million unique TCR sequences. To study patterns of TCR occurrence, a later analysis re-analyzed previously published TCR beta repertoires from 666 donors and added high-resolution HLA genotyping. Rather than drawing on any new phenotypic data, the later analysis identified candidate immune exposures from TCR beta sequences and the way those sequences occurred across donors. To decide whether each TCR beta V gene segment behaved as functional or pseudogenic, an earlier analysis of over 500 of the donors relied on high-throughput TCR beta sequencing. The study profiled the T cell repertoires of under 700 subjects by immunosequencing and related them to cytomegalovirus serostatus. Among a few hundred genotyped donors of the cohort, an average of roughly 240,000 unique TCR beta nucleotide sequences were sequenced per donor, 15% to 20% of them non-productive. A handful of DR-DQ haplotypes were handled as single units for association and clustering because linkage in the cohort was strong. All discovery cohort repertoires had been generated using a single sequencing platform. In a later genetic analysis, genome-wide SNP genotypes for about 55% of the roughly 700 donors were used, and that subset was treated as a discovery cohort. Among the approximately 420 genotyped donors, around 81% belonged to the genetic ancestry cluster associated with self-reported Caucasian donors. HLA typing covered class I and class II loci at four-digit resolution. Besides the first cohort of around 700 subjects, a separate validation cohort made up of 120 different subjects was used.

In total, around 600 healthy bone marrow donors made up the cohort. All cohort members were sampled while nominally healthy, although unrecorded immune exposures were likely present. The donor tested CMV seronegative, placing the donor among the 350 to 400 seronegative members of the cohort. Each donor provided a peripheral blood sample, and peripheral blood mononuclear cells were used for TCR beta sequencing. Genomic DNA extraction from the blood cell samples was performed with the Qiagen DNeasy Blood Extraction Kit. General findings and caveats noted by the study authors: Specific HLA alleles were associated with roughly 17,000 TCR beta sequences at a false discovery rate of 0.05 in a later analysis. The study gave a list of about 150 TCR beta chains associated with cytomegalovirus. It was suggested by the authors that the approach could potentially be generalized to other disease states and immunological phenotypes. A later genetic analysis reported fewer N-insertions in productive TCRs among donors in an Asian-associated ancestry cluster than the roughly 700-donor mean. According to a later analysis, parvovirus B19, influenza, CMV and Epstein-Barr virus appeared linked to several top co-occurrence clusters. Across donors, most TCR sequences were observed very rarely, whereas some public TCRs were present in many individuals. Because HLA typing was unavailable for some donors at each locus, only the typed subset was used in association tests. A further reported finding was that TCR beta sequences accurately predicted the HLA-A and HLA-B alleles for most subjects in the first cohort. A few of the identified cytomegalovirus-associated TCR beta chains were confirmed in vitro to be specific for cytomegalovirus antigens. The earlier analysis of 587 of the donors excluded approximately 15 rarely observed V segments, including chromosome 9 orphons, because counts were too low. Because the 87-base-pair reads could not distinguish some IMGT-functional V segments, including TRBV6-2 and TRBV6-3, those segments were excluded. In a later analysis, most CMV-associated TCR beta chains were found to appear HLA-restricted, with HLA associations seemingly driven largely by CMV exposure. When HLA alleles, especially DR and DQ, strongly co-occurred, attributing TCR associations to individual alleles was difficult. An earlier analysis of approximately 540 of the donors showed that most TCR beta V segments appeared in productive rearrangements either about 87% or about 30% of the time, which broadly matched IMGT annotations. Immune exposure information for the cohort was limited to CMV serostatus. A cluster of highly shared sequence variants was judged likely to be a technical artifact of the sequencing pipeline. According to a later analysis, TCR association rates differed among HLA loci, with DRB1 alleles showing the most associated TCRs and HLA-C alleles showing the fewest. An association between a missense DCLRE1C variant and V-gene and J-gene trimming of TCR beta chains was found in a later genetic analysis and replicated in an independent cohort. Linkage disequilibrium might explain the correlated functional status among segregating V segments, but an unknown experimental factor could not be excluded. In a later analysis, HLA-associated TCR beta chains showed more clonal expansion and lower generation probabilities than non-associated chains that were equally common. Roughly uniform sequencing depth across donors was assumed in presence/absence analyses, although this assumption may not hold. This cohort had only TCR beta chains sequenced, and the lack of alpha or paired-chain data limited which features could be detected. The classifier was reported to diagnose cytomegalovirus status with high specificity and sensitivity in both the original and validation cohorts.

Looking up the germline V gene yields CDR1 SGHTA and CDR2 FQGNSA. Reading from cysteine to phenylalanine, the CDR3 counts 13 amino acids. CDR3 DNA only is kept here, 39 bases in frame from base 1. Trimming removed 2 bases from V and 1 base from J, leaving 5 bases between the germline ends. Libraries were built with the immunoSEQ multiplex PCR assay. For the multiplex PCR, a mixture combining 60 forward primers for TCR Vbeta segments and 13 reverse primers for TCR Jbeta segments was used. The CDR3 region of rearranged TCR beta genes was amplified from genomic DNA with a multiplex PCR assay. Amplified TCR beta libraries were sequenced as 87-base-pair reads on the Illumina HiSeq System. The paper's data handling went like this. In a later analysis, 77 million or so unique TCR beta chains were counted across the approximately 640 repertoires, and roughly 10 million of these chains were shared by at least two donors. Raw reads were error-corrected and collapsed into unique sequences by a nearest-neighbor algorithm in which closely related sequences were merged to remove PCR and sequencing errors. To assign V, D and J gene segments, CDR3 sequences were aligned to IMGT reference sequences. Each retained sequence needed at least a six-nucleotide match to both a V gene segment and a J gene segment. A rearrangement counted as productive if the CDR3 had no stop codons and remained in frame with V and J, and every other rearrangement counted as non-productive. CDR3 was defined by IMGT convention, running from the second conserved V-encoded cysteine to the conserved J-encoded phenylalanine. Sequences without an unambiguous match to a single V gene segment were excluded from the earlier analysis of a few hundred of the donors. In an earlier analysis of 587 of the donors, a V segment was called functional when productive rearrangements were above 56.7%, and segregating when the standard deviation between donors exceeded 5%. To diagnose cytomegalovirus status from the catalog of TCR beta chain sequences, a statistical classification framework was built. In a later analysis, TCR nucleotide sequences were compared against IMGT/GENE-DB human TR gene sequences so that V and J genes could be assigned. In a later analysis, CDR3 sequences and most-parsimonious VDJ recombination scenarios were assigned using the TCRdist pipeline. In a later analysis, each TCR beta chain was defined by its CDR3 amino acid sequence together with its V-gene family, and reads lacking a unique V-gene family were excluded. In a later analysis, nearly 600 highly shared, low-generation-probability nucleotide sequences were removed to address suspected cross-contamination and a sequencing artifact. In a later analysis, a clonal expansion index was calculated for each public chain from normalized within-repertoire ranks of inferred template counts. In a later analysis, generation probabilities were computed with a VDJ recombination model fitted to out-of-frame rearrangements, and the resulting probabilities were checked against IGoR. Hypergeometric tests were used in a later analysis to score TCR-TCR, TCR-HLA and TCR-CMV co-occurrence, with a repertoire-size bias correction applied to the TCR pairs. To estimate false discovery rates, a later analysis permuted the HLA or CMV assignments 20 times. In a later analysis, co-occurring TCRs were grouped with DBSCAN, and TCRdist sequence similarity was added when clustering was performed within HLA-allele-positive subsets. For co-occurrence clustering, repertoires with fewer than 30,000 or more than 120,000 public chains were excluded, along with five repertoires with anomalous nucleotide sharing. Entries here come from immuneACCESS through TCRdb and include only in-frame sequences with V and J called. Some clones fail to appear in such tables; in the studies checked, an unresolved V gene covers under half of the shortfall, and the cause of the remainder is unknown. D and trimming were read from the DNA, whereas the V and J calls and clone size are those reported in that table. The sample records 130,000 to 150,000 clones, roughly 80% of which are singletons. Roughly 2.9% of the sample rests with the top ten.

About this clone: Its binding antigen is unknown. No base quality information exists; no much larger clone differs at one position.

The sequenced sample consisted of PBMCs. Here the chain combines TRBV7-2 and TRBJ1-1; no D segment can be confidently identified. The clonotype was recovered from a woman aged 25 to 39 in good health and CMV-seronegative. CDR3 reads: CASSLQENTEAFF. The sequenced DNA: TGTGCCAGCAGCTTACAGGAGAACACTGAAGCTTTCTTT.